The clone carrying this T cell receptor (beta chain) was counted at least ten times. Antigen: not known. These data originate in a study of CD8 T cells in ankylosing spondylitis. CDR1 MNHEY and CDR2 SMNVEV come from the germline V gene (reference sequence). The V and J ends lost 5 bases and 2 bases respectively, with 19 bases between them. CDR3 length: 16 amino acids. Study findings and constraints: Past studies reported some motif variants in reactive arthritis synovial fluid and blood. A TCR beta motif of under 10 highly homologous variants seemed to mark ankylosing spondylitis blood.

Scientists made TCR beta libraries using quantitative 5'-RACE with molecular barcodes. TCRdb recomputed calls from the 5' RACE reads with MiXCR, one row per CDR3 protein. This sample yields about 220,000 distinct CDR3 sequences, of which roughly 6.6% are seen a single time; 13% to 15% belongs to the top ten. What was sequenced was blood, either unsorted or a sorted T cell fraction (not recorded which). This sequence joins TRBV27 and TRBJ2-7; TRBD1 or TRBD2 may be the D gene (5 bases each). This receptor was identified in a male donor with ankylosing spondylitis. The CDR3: CASSGVGSLGPYEQYF. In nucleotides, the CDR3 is TGTGCCAGCAGTGGGGTGGGGAGTTTGGGGCCCTACGAGCAGTACTTC.